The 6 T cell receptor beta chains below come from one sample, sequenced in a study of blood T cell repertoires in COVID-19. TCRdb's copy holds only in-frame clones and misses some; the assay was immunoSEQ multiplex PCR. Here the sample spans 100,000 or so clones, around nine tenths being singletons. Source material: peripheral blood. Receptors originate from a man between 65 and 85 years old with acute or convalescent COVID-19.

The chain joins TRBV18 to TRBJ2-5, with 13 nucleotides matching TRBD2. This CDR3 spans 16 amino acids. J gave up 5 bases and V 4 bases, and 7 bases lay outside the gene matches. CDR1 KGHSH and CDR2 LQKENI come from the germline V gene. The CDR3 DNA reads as TGTGCCAGCTCACAAAACCCGGGACTAGCGGGGGAGACCCAGTACTTC. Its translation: CASSQNPGLAGETQYF.

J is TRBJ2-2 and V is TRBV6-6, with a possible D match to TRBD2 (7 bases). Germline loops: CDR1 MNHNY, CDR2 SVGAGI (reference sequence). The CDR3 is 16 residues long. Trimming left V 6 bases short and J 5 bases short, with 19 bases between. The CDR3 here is CASRGGGDIRTGELFF. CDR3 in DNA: TGTGCCAGCAGGGGTGGGGGGGACATAAGGACCGGGGAGCTGTTTTTT.

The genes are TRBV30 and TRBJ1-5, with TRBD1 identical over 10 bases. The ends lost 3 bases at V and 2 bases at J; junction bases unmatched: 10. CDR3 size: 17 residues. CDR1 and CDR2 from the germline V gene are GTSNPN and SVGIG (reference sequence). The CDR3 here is CAWRSGTGAGGNQPQHF. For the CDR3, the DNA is TGTGCCTGGAGATCCGGGACAGGGGCCGGAGGCAATCAGCCCCAGCATTTT.

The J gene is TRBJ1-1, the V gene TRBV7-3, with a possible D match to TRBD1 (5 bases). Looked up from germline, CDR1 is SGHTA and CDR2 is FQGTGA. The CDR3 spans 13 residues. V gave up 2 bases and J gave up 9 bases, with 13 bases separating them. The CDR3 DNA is TGTGCCAGCAGCTTAGGTTTGACAGAACAAGCTTTCTTT. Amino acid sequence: CASSLGLTEQAFF.

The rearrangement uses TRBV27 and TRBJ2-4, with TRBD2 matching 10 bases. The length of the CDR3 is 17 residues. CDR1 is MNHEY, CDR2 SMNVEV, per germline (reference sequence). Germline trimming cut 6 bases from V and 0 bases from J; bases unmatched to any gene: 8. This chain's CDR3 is CASRRAGGRSAKNIQYF. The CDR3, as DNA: TGTGCCAGCAGGCGAGCGGGGGGGCGTTCAGCCAAAAACATTCAGTACTTC.

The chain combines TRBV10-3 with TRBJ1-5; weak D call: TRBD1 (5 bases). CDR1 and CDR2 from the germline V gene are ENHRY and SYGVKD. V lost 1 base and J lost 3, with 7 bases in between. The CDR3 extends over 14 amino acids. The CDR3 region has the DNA TGTGCCATCAGTGAGTGGGGGGACAATCAGCCCCAGCATTTT. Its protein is CAISEWGDNQPQHF.